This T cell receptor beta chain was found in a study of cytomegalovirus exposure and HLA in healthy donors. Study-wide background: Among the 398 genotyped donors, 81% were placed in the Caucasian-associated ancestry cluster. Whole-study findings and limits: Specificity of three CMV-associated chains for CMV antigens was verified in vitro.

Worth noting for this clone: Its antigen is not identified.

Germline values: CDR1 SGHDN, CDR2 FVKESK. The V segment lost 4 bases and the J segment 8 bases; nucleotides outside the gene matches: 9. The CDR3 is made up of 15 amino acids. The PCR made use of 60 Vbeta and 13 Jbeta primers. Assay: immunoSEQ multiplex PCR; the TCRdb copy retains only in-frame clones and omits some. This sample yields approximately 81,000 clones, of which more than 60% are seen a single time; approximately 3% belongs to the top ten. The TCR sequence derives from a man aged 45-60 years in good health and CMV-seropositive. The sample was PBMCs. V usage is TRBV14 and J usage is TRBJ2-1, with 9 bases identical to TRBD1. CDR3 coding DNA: TGTGCCAGCAGCCGGGATTGGACAGGGGATGATGAGCAGTTCTTC. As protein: CASSRDWTGDDEQFF.